This T cell receptor (beta chain) was profiled in a study of blood T cells in healthy people across ages. Primed by a sample-barcoded 5' primer and a J-beta primer mix, a second PCR proceeded for roughly 6 to 12 cycles. TCRdb analysed the 5' RACE reads with MiXCR anew, one entry per CDR3 protein. The table records roughly 900,000 distinct CDR3 sequences, under 50% of them present only once. This clonotype was picked up a small number of times. CDR1 is MGHRA and CDR2 is YSYEKL in the germline V gene. The CDR3 is 15 amino acids. Germline trimming cut 0 bases from V and 7 bases from J; bases unmatched to any gene: 6. Each sample yielded at least 6 micrograms of PBMC total RNA.

The V and J genes are TRBV4-1 and TRBJ1-5; 7 nucleotides agree with TRBD1. The clonotype comes from a man aged 25-40 years in good health. Sequencing input: blood. As DNA, the CDR3 is TGCGCCAGCAGCCAAGACCCAGGGGGAATCCAGCCCCAGCATTTT. This gives the protein CASSQDPGGIQPQHF.